These 24 T cell receptor beta chains came from one sample sequenced in a study of blood T cell repertoires in COVID-19. Profiled with immunoSEQ multiplex PCR; TCRdb holds only in-frame clones, not every one. Of approximately 150,000 clones listed, around nine tenths are singletons. Sequencing was carried out using peripheral blood. The receptors stem from a man between 65 and 85 years old with active COVID-19.

CDR3 DNA: TGTGCCACCAGCAGAGATCAACAGGCCACTGAAGCTTTCTTT. Translated: CATSRDQQATEAFF. This sequence joins TRBV15 and TRBJ1-1; possibly TRBD1 for D (5 bases). The ends were cut back, 0 bases at V and 4 bases at J, with 9 bases in the middle. CDR1 LNHNV and CDR2 YYDKDF come from the germline V gene (reference sequence). This CDR3 has 14 amino acids.

V usage is TRBV9 and J usage is TRBJ1-2; tentative D call: TRBD1 (6 bases). Deletions cut 7 bases from V and 6 bases from J, with 16 bases between. Germline CDR1 reads SGDLS; CDR2 reads YYNGEE. This CDR3 spans 13 amino acids. CDR3 in amino acids: CASGWGGRDGYTF. CDR3 nucleotide sequence: TGTGCCAGCGGGTGGGGGGGCCGCGATGGCTACACCTTC.

The chain uses TRBV4-2 and TRBJ2-1, with 9 bases matching TRBD2. Germline CDR1 is LGHNA and CDR2 is YNFKEQ. This CDR3 spans 18 amino acids. Unmatched junction bases numbered 9, after V lost 0 bases and J lost 3 bases. In nucleotides, the CDR3 is TGTGCCAGCAGCCAAGAACACCCTGGAGCGGGAGGCTACAATGAGCAGTTCTTC. Translated: CASSQEHPGAGGYNEQFF.

The chain couples TRBV29-1 to TRBJ2-7; D possibly corresponds to TRBD1 (5 bases). Germline V CDR1 and CDR2: SQVTM, ANQGSEA. Trimming removed 4 bases from V and 0 bases from J, with 7 bases in between. The CDR3 sequence is 12 residues long. Written as DNA, the CDR3 is TGCAGCGTTGGCAGGGACTCCTACGAGCAGTACTTC. Translating it yields CSVGRDSYEQYF.

This clone has more than one count but fewer than ten. This rearrangement joins TRBV10-3 to TRBJ2-7; D may be TRBD2 (6 bases). CDR3 length equals 13 residues. CDR1 ENHRY and CDR2 SYGVKD come from the germline V gene. V lost 4 bases and J lost 1, with 8 bases in between. The CDR3, as DNA: TGTGCCATCAGTGTGCGGGGATCCTACGAGCAGTACTTC. Translation: CAISVRGSYEQYF.

This clone was seen just once. The chain is built from TRBV11-2 and TRBJ1-4; possibly TRBD1 for D (5 bases). The V and J ends lost 5 bases and 5 bases respectively, with 12 bases between them. The CDR3 is made up of 14 amino acids. Germline values: CDR1 SGHAT, CDR2 FQNNGV. The CDR3 protein is CASSRGDGNEKLFF. CDR3 DNA: TGTGCCAGCAGCCGGGGGGACGGGAATGAAAAACTGTTTTTT.

This chain links TRBV28 with TRBJ2-7, with D possibly matching TRBD1 (6 bases). The CDR3 has 12 amino acids. Germline CDR1 reads MDHEN; CDR2 reads SYDVKM. The V end lost 6 bases, the J end lost 6 bases, and 12 bases lay between the germline ends. In DNA form, the CDR3 reads TGTGCCAGCAGGTCACAGGGAACCGAGCAGTACTTC. Translation gives CASRSQGTEQYF.

The rearrangement links TRBV6-1 to TRBJ2-1; 12 nucleotides match TRBD2. Per germline, CDR1 MNHNS and CDR2 SASEGT. The CDR3 runs to 19 residues. Trimming at V came to 0 bases and at J to 8 bases, leaving 14 bases not matched to a gene. The CDR3 coding sequence is TGTGCCAGCAGTGAAGCTTTGACAGGGGCTAGCGGGAGGGCGGATGAGCAGTTCTTC. Translating it yields CASSEALTGASGRADEQFF.

The V gene is TRBV11-3, the J gene TRBJ2-1, with TRBD1 identical over 9 bases. This CDR3 is built from 15 residues. Germline V gene sequence: CDR1 SGHNT, CDR2 YENEEA. V shed 5 bases, J shed 5 bases, and the junction held 7 bases outside the gene matches. The CDR3 loop reads CASSPGQGRNNEQFF. The CDR3 region has the DNA TGTGCCAGCAGCCCCGGACAGGGGAGGAACAATGAGCAGTTCTTC.

V gene TRBV27 combines with J gene TRBJ1-1, with 8 bases fitting TRBD1. Trimming took 8 bases from V and 1 from J; bases not matched to a gene: 3. CDR3 length equals 13 residues. In germline, CDR1 is MNHEY, CDR2 SMNVEV (reference sequence). DNA of the CDR3: TGTGCCAGCCTCGGACAGGGGAACACTGAAGCTTTCTTT. Its protein product is CASLGQGNTEAFF.

The table lists this clone with a count of one. This rearrangement joins TRBV29-1 to TRBJ2-2; D possibly corresponds to TRBD1 (6 bases). Deletions cut 6 bases from V and 4 bases from J, with 15 bases between. CDR1 and CDR2 from the germline V gene are SQVTM and ANQGSEA. This CDR3 is built from 14 residues. The DNA of the CDR3 is TGCAGCGTGAGGGTTACAGGGACCACCGGGGAGCTGTTTTTT. It codes for CSVRVTGTTGELFF.

The rearrangement links TRBV5-4 to TRBJ2-7; 9 bases line up with TRBD1. Losses at the gene ends were 5 bases for V and 4 bases for J; bases not matched to a gene: 7. The CDR3 extends over 14 amino acids. Germline V lookup: CDR1 SGHNT, CDR2 YYREEE (reference sequence). CDR3 region: CASRYTGGSYEQYF. CDR3 nucleotides: TGTGCCAGCAGATATACAGGGGGCTCTTACGAGCAGTACTTC.

The chain is built from TRBV5-5 and TRBJ1-1; TRBD1 matches 8 bases. Germline V gives CDR1 SGHKS, CDR2 YYEKEE (reference sequence). This CDR3 region has 15 residues. V lost 5 bases to trimming and J lost 3 bases; unmatched junction nucleotides: 9. The CDR3 DNA reads as TGTGCCAGCAGGCCGCAGGGGGCGGAGGACACTGAAGCTTTCTTT. It yields the protein CASRPQGAEDTEAFF.

There are many counts of this clone. V usage is TRBV6-5 and J usage is TRBJ1-2, with 7 bases matching TRBD1. CDR1 and CDR2 (germline): MNHEY, SVGAGI. The J segment lost 4 bases and the V segment lost 8 bases, leaving 4 bases of the junction unmatched. The CDR3 has 12 residues. In DNA, the CDR3 is TGTGCCAGCGGACAGGCCGGCTATGGCTACACCTTC. Amino acids: CASGQAGYGYTF.

This clone was picked up one time. V and J are TRBV7-9 and TRBJ1-2; 9 bases agree with TRBD1. Germline V CDR1 and CDR2: SEHNR, FQNEAQ (reference sequence). This CDR3 is built from 17 residues. With 5 bases clipped from V and 2 bases from J, the junction kept 12 bases outside the gene matches. DNA of the CDR3: TGTGCCAGCAGCCCGACCCGCCCCGGGACAGGGAACTATGGCTACACCTTC. Residues: CASSPTRPGTGNYGYTF.

This chain uses TRBV15 with TRBJ2-1, with D tentatively TRBD2 (6 bases). This CDR3 is 16 amino acids long. Trimming took 2 bases from V and 9 from J, leaving 20 bases between them. Germline-derived CDR1 and CDR2 are LNHNV and YYDKDF (reference sequence). CDR3 bases: TGTGCCACCAGCAGAACGGGCGGGAACGTGAACGGTGAGCAGTTCTTC. It is translated as CATSRTGGNVNGEQFF.

The chain is built from TRBV2 and TRBJ2-2; 10 bases match TRBD2. The CDR3 covers 14 residues. Germline loops: CDR1 SNHLY, CDR2 FYNNEI. V shed 5 bases, J shed 6 bases, and the junction held 3 bases outside the gene matches. CDR3 in DNA: TGTGCCAGCAGTCTAGCGGGAGTATCCGGGGAGCTGTTTTTT. It translates to CASSLAGVSGELFF.

The chain links TRBV29-1 to TRBJ1-6, with 7 bases that match TRBD1. Germline V gene lookup returns CDR1 SQVTM and CDR2 ANQGSEA. The J segment lost 0 bases and the V segment lost 3 bases, leaving 23 bases of the junction unmatched. This CDR3 comprises 22 residues. The CDR3 DNA reads TGCAGCGTTGATGGGCGGCGCTCGACAGGGTCCCGTTCTAGCTCCTATAATTCACCCCTCCACTTT. As protein: CSVDGRRSTGSRSSSYNSPLHF.

The CDR3 protein is CASSPSSYEQYF. The CDR3 region has the DNA TGTGCCAGCAGCCCTAGTTCCTACGAGCAGTACTTC. This chain links TRBV9 with TRBJ2-7; D unclear. Trimming left V 4 bases short and J 1 base short, with 6 bases between. Germline V gives CDR1 SGDLS, CDR2 YYNGEE. The CDR3 extends over 12 amino acids.

Here the CDR3 reads CASSVGGADYGYTF. The CDR3 DNA reads TGTGCCAGCAGCGTTGGGGGCGCCGACTATGGCTACACCTTC. This sequence joins TRBV9 and TRBJ1-2; D might be TRBD1 (6 bases). Germline V gene sequence: CDR1 SGDLS, CDR2 YYNGEE. V was pared by 2 bases and J by 3 bases, with 11 bases between. The CDR3 has 14 residues.

In this sample, this clone turned up a few times. This chain connects TRBV9 to TRBJ2-7; TRBD1 matches 11 bases. CDR1 is SGDLS and CDR2 is YYNGEE in the germline V gene. This CDR3 comprises 15 residues. Losses at the gene ends were 4 bases for V and 5 bases for J; bases not matched to a gene: 8. This chain's CDR3 is CASSSGRTGGNEQYF. CDR3 DNA sequence: TGTGCCAGCAGCTCGGGCAGGACAGGGGGCAACGAGCAGTACTTC.

The chain carries TRBV7-9 and TRBJ1-6; 9 bases are shared with TRBD1. V gave up 5 bases and J gave up 7 bases; unmatched junction bases: 9. The CDR3 is made up of 16 amino acids. Germline CDR1 is SEHNR and CDR2 is FQNEAQ (reference sequence). The CDR3 sequence is CASSTTAGTGNSPLHF. The CDR3 DNA is TGTGCCAGCAGCACAACCGCCGGGACAGGGAATTCACCCCTCCACTTT.

The chain has TRBV7-9 and TRBJ2-3; D possibly corresponds to TRBD1 (5 bases). The CDR3 extends over 14 amino acids. Trimming removed 2 bases from V and 3 bases from J, with 9 bases in between. Germline V lookup: CDR1 SEHNR, CDR2 FQNEAQ (reference sequence). The DNA of the CDR3 is TGTGCCAGCAGCTTATCCAGGGTTACAGATACGCAGTATTTT. It translates to CASSLSRVTDTQYF. The entire variable domain, with the rest obtained from reference TRBV7-9 and TRBJ2-3, is as follows: DTGVSQNPRHKITKRGQNVTFRCDPISEHNRLYWYRQTLGQGPEFLTYFQNEAQLEKSRLLSDRFSAERPKGSFSTLEIQRTEQGDSAMYLCASSLSRVTDTQYFGPGTRLTVL.

The gene calls are TRBV28 and TRBJ1-1; 8 bases are shared with TRBD1. Germline values: CDR1 MDHEN, CDR2 SYDVKM. The CDR3 length is 15 residues. Trimming at V came to 5 bases and at J to 3 bases, leaving 8 bases not matched to a gene. The CDR3 region has the DNA TGTGCCAGCAGTACTCGGACAGGGTGGGACACTGAAGCTTTCTTT. Its translation: CASSTRTGWDTEAFF.